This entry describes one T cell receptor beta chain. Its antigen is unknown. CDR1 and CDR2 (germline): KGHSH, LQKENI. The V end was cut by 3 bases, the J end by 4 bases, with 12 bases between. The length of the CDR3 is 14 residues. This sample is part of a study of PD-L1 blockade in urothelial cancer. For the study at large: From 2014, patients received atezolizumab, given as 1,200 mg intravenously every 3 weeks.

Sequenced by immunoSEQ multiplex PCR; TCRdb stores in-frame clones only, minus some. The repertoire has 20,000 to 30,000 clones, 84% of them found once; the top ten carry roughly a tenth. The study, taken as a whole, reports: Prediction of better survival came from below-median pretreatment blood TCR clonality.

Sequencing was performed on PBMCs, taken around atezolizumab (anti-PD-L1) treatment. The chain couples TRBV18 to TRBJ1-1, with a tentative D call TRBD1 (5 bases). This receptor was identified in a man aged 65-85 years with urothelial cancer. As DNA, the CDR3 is TGTGCCAGCTCACCGATTTGGGGCTCCACTGAAGCTTTCTTT. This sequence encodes CASSPIWGSTEAFF.